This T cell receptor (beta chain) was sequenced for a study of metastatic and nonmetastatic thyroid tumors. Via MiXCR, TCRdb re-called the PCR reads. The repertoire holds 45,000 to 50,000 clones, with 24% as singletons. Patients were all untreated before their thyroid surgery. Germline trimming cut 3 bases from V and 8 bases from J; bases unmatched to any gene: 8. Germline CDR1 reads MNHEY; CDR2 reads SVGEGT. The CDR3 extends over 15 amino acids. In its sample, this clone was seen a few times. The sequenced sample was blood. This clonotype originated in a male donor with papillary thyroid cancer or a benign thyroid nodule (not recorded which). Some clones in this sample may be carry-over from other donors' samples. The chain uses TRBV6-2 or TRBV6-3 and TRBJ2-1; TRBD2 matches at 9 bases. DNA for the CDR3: TGTGCCAGCAGTTATCGACTGGCGGGGGGGGATGAGCAGTTCTTC. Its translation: CASSYRLAGGDEQFF.